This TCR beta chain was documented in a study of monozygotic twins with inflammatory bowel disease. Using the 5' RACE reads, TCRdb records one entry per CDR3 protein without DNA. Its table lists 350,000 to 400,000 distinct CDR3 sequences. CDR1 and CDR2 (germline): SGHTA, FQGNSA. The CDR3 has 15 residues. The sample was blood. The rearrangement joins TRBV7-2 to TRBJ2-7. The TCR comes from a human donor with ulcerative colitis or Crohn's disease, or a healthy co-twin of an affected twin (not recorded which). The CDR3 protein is CASSLAQTATYEQYF.